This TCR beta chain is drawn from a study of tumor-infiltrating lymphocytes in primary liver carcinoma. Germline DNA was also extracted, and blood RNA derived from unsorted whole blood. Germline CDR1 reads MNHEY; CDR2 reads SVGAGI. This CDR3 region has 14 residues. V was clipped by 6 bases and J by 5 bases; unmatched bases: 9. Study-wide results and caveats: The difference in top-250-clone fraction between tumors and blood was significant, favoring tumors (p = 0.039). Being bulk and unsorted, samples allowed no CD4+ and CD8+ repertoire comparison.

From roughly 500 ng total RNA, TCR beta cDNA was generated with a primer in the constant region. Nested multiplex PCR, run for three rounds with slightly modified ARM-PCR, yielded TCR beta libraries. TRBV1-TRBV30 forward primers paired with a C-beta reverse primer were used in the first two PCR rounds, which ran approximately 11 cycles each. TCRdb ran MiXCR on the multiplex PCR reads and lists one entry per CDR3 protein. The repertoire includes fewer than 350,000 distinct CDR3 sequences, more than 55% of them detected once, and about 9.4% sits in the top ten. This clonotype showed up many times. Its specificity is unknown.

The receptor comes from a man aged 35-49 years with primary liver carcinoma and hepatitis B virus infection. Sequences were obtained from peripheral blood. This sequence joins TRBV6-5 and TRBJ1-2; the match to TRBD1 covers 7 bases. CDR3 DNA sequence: TGTGCCAGCAGCTCACAGGGGCCGAGATATGGCTACACCTTC. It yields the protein CASSSQGPRYGYTF.